These 14 T cell receptor beta chains originate from one sample sequenced in a study of T-cell reconstitution after alpha-beta-depleted transplantation in children. Construction of the TCRbeta library involved unique molecular identifiers. Each CDR3 protein is one row after TCRdb ran MiXCR on the PCR reads. The sample records about 640,000 distinct CDR3 sequences, around a sixth being singletons. Material: PBMCs from the stem cell graft donor, obtained from the stem cell graft. The receptors derive from a human donor who donated a stem cell graft to a child with acute myeloid leukemia.

The rearrangement uses TRBV6-2 or TRBV6-3 and TRBJ2-1; D perhaps matches TRBD2 (5 bases). CDR1 and CDR2 (germline): MNHEY, SVGEGT. This CDR3 comprises 12 residues. V shed 7 bases and J shed 9 bases, with 13 bases lying between them. The CDR3 bases are TGTGCCAGCACTTTAGCGCCGGGTGAGCAGTTCTTC. This gives the protein CASTLAPGEQFF.

The genes are TRBV5-6 and TRBJ1-2; D ambiguous. Germline V gene sequence: CDR1 SGHDT, CDR2 YYEEEE. The V and J ends lost 7 bases and 9 bases respectively, with 28 bases between them. The CDR3 length is 16 residues. CDR3 in DNA: TGTGCCAGCCGTTTATTGGACCCGGGATTGACTATGAGCTACACCTTC. Amino acid sequence: CASRLLDPGLTMSYTF.

V gene TRBV20-1 combines with J gene TRBJ2-5; 8 bases align to TRBD1. CDR3 size: 18 residues. The trim removed 1 base at V and 7 bases at J, leaving 20 bases unmatched. The germline gives CDR1 DFQATT, CDR2 SNEGSKA (reference sequence). CDR3 sequence (DNA): TGCAGTGCTAGAGTCCCGACTTCTCAGGGGGCGCTTCTCGGGACCCAGTACTTC. Amino acid sequence: CSARVPTSQGALLGTQYF.

The rearrangement links TRBV12-3 or TRBV12-4 to TRBJ2-6, with D maybe TRBD2 (5 bases). The V and J ends lost 2 bases and 8 bases respectively, with 7 bases between them. The CDR3 is 13 residues long. CDR3 nucleotides: TGTGCCAGCAGTTTACGGGATCCCAACGTCCTGACTTTC. Its protein product is CASSLRDPNVLTF.

The chain joins TRBV14 to TRBJ2-2; D might be TRBD1 (6 bases). V lost 4 bases and J lost 6, with 15 bases in between. The germline V gene encodes CDR1 SGHDN and CDR2 FVKESK. CDR3 length: 15 amino acids. The CDR3 sequence: CASSRQDRGAGELFF. In DNA, the CDR3 is TGTGCCAGCAGCCGACAGGACAGAGGGGCCGGGGAGCTGTTTTTT.

This clonotype was seen at least ten times. The rearrangement joins TRBV30 to TRBJ2-7; 10 bases match TRBD2. The CDR3 length is 13 residues. V dropped 3 bases and J dropped 3; count of bases not matched to a gene: 2. CDR1 is GTSNPN and CDR2 is SVGIG in the germline V gene (reference sequence). CDR3 protein: CAWSSSGGYEQYF. DNA of the CDR3: TGTGCCTGGAGCTCTAGCGGGGGCTACGAGCAGTACTTC. The full variable domain, completed using reference TRBV30 and TRBJ2-7, is SQTIHQWPATLVQPVGSPLSLECTVEGTSNPNLYWYRQAAGRGLQLLFYSVGIGQISSEVPQNLSASRPQDRQFILSSKKLLLSDSGFYLCAWSSSGGYEQYFGPGTRLTVT.

This sequence joins TRBV11-1 and TRBJ2-7; no clear D gene. Germline V gives CDR1 SGHAT, CDR2 FQDESV (reference sequence). The CDR3 is made up of 12 amino acids. V was shortened by 5 bases and J by 4 bases, with 9 bases between the two germline ends. As DNA, the CDR3 is TGTGCCAGCAGCAATTGGGGTTACGAGCAGTACTTC. Protein: CASSNWGYEQYF.

This clonotype was seen ten or more times. The chain couples TRBV20-1 to TRBJ1-5; maybe TRBD1 (5 bases). With 1 base removed from V and 3 bases from J, the gap between germline ends came to 13 bases. The CDR3 is 15 amino acids. CDR1 and CDR2 (germline): DFQATT, SNEGSKA (reference sequence). In DNA form, the CDR3 reads TGCAGTGCTAGAGGGACAAATCTACTCAATCAGCCCCAGCATTTT. Its translation: CSARGTNLLNQPQHF.

This clonotype was recorded only once. This chain connects TRBV5-1 to TRBJ1-1; D might be TRBD1 (5 bases). This CDR3 is built from 16 residues. V gave up 0 bases and J gave up 1 base, with 13 bases separating them. Per the germline V gene, CDR1 is SGHRS and CDR2 is YFSETQ. The CDR3 nucleotides are TGCGCCAGCAGCTTGGTGGTGGGGGTTGAGAACACTGAAGCTTTCTTT. It codes for CASSLVVGVENTEAFF.

The chain carries TRBV7-6 and TRBJ1-1; tentatively, D is TRBD1 (5 bases). Per the germline V gene, CDR1 is SGHVS and CDR2 is FNYEAQ. V gave up 2 bases and J gave up 8 bases, with 12 bases separating them. The CDR3 runs 13 residues. The CDR3 nucleotides read TGTGCCAGCAGCTTAAGACCCGGGGACGAAGCTTTCTTT. Encoded protein: CASSLRPGDEAFF.

This clonotype was counted a single time. Since a much larger clone is just one base distant, this may be a read error. This sequence joins TRBV20-1 and TRBJ2-5, with D unclear. With 0 bases removed from V and 2 bases from J, the gap between germline ends came to 7 bases. CDR3 length: 13 residues. The germline V gene has CDR1 DFQATT and CDR2 SNEGSKA (reference sequence). Here the CDR3 reads CSARENSQETQYF. The CDR3 DNA follows: TGCAGTGCTAGAGAGAACTCACAAGAGACCCAGTACTTC.

This clonotype was observed a handful of times. The V and J genes are TRBV7-3 and TRBJ2-5; D remains unclear. There are 15 residues in the CDR3. In germline, CDR1 is SGHTA, CDR2 FQGTGA. V was clipped by 1 base and J by 3 bases, with 12 bases between them. The CDR3 region has the DNA TGTGCCAGCAGCTTAAAGCCAAATTGGGAAGAGACCCAGTACTTC. Translating it yields CASSLKPNWEETQYF.

This clonotype was counted at least ten times. The chain employs TRBV29-1 and TRBJ1-1; 7 bases agree with TRBD1. After removal of 4 bases from V and 0 bases from J, the junction contained 5 bases not matched to a gene. CDR1 SQVTM and CDR2 ANQGSEA come from the germline V gene. The CDR3 has 14 residues. This chain's CDR3 is CSVVPRGLNTEAFF. Here the CDR3 DNA reads TGCAGCGTTGTCCCGAGGGGGCTGAACACTGAAGCTTTCTTT.

This clonotype was seen many times. The junction departs from germline at one end; a sequencing error may be responsible. The chain links TRBV5-1 to TRBJ2-1; the D is unclear. The CDR3 covers 12 residues. Germline V CDR1 and CDR2: SGHRS, YFSETQ. CDR3 DNA: TGTGCCAGCAGTTTATCGGGCAATGAGCAGTTCTTC. The encoded protein is CASSLSGNEQFF. The full variable domain, its missing parts supplied by reference TRBV5-1 and TRBJ2-1, is KAGVTQTPRYLIKTRGQQVTLSCSPISGHRSVSWYQQTPGQGLQFLFEYFSETQRNKGNFPGRFSGRQFSNSRSEMNVSTLELGDSALYLCASSLSGNEQFFGPGTRLTVL.